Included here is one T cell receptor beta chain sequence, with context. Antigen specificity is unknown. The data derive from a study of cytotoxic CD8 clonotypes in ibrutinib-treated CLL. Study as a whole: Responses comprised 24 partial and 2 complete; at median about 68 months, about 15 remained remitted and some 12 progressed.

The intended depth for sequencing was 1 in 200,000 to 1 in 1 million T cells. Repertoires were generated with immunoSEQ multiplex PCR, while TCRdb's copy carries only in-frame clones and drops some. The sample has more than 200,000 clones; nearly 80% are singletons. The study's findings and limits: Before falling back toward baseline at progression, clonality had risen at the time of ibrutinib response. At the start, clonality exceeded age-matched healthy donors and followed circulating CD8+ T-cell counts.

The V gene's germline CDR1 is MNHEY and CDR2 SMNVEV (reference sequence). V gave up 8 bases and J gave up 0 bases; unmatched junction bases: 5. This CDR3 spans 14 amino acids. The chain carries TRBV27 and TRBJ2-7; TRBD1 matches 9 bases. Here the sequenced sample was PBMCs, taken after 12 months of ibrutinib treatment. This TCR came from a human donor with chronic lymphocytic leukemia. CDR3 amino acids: CASSGTGSSYEQYF. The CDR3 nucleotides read TGTGCCAGCTCCGGGACAGGGAGCTCCTACGAGCAGTACTTC.